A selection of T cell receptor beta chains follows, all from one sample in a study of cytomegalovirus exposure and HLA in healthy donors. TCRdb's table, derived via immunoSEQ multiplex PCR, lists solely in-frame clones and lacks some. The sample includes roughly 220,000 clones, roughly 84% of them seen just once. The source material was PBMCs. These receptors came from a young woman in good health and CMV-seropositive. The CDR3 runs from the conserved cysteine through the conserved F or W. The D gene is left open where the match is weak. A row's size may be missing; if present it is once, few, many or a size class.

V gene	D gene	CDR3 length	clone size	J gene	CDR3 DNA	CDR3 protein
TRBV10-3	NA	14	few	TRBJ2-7	TGTGCCATCAGTGAGTCAAGGGGAGGCTACGAGCAGTACTTC	CAISESRGGYEQYF
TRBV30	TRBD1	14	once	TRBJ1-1	TGTGCCTGGAGTGTCAAGGGGGCCAACACTGAAGCTTTCTTT	CAWSVKGANTEAFF
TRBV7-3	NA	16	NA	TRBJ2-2	TGTGCCAGCAGCTTATCGATAGCGCTCAACACCGGGGAGCTGTTTTTT	CASSLSIALNTGELFF
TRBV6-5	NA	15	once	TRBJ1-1	TGTGCCAGCAGTTACTCGAAGTCAGTGAACACTGAAGCTTTCTTT	CASSYSKSVNTEAFF
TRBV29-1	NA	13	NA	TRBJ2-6	TGCAGCGTTGAAGAGTGGGGGGCCAACGTCCTGACTTTC	CSVEEWGANVLTF
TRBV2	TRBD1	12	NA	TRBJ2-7	TGTGCCAGCAGGGGACAGGGGTACGAGCAGTACTTC	CASRGQGYEQYF
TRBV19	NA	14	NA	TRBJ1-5	TGTGCCAGAGGACAGTATTATAGCAATCAGCCCCAGCATTTT	CARGQYYSNQPQHF
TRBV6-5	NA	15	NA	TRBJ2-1	TGTGCCAGCAGTTACGGGCGTAGCTCCTACAATGAGCAGTTCTTC	CASSYGRSSYNEQFF
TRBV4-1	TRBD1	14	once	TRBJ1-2	TGCGCCAGCAGCTTCGGGACAGATCTTTACGGCTACACCTTC	CASSFGTDLYGYTF
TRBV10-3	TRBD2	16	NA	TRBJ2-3	TGTGCCATCAGTACCCTAGCGGGAGTATCTACAGATACGCAGTATTTT	CAISTLAGVSTDTQYF
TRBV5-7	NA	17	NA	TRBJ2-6	TGTGCCAGCAGTGACCGGACAGACAGACCCGGGGCCAACGTCCTGACTTTC	CASSDRTDRPGANVLTF
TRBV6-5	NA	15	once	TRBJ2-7	TGTGCCAGCAGTTACGAAGGGGTGCGCTACTACGAGCAGTACTTC	CASSYEGVRYYEQYF
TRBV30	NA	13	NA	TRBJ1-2	TGTGCCTGGAGTTTGAACAGGGCCTCTGGCTACACCTTC	CAWSLNRASGYTF
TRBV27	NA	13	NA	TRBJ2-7	TGTGCCAGCAGTTTCAATCTGGGCTACGAGCAGTACTTC	CASSFNLGYEQYF
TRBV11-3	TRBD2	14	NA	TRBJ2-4	TGTGCCAGCAGCCTGGGGGAGGGCAAAAACATTCAGTACTTC	CASSLGEGKNIQYF
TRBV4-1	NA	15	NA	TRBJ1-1	TGCGCCAGCAGCCAAGTACAACGGGGTTACACTGAAGCTTTCTTT	CASSQVQRGYTEAFF
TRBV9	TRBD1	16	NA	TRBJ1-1	TGTGCCAGCAGCGTAGCTATAGACAGGGTGGCGACTGAAGCTTTCTTT	CASSVAIDRVATEAFF
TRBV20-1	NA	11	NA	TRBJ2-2	TGCAGTGCTAGAAGGGCCGGGGAGCTGTTTTTT	CSARRAGELFF
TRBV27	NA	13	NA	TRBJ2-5	TGTGCCAGCAGCTACAGTAGTTGGGAGACCCAGTACTTC	CASSYSSWETQYF
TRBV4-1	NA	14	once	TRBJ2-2	TGCGCCAGCAGCCAAGCGGACCGGGGCGGGGAGCTGTTTTTT	CASSQADRGGELFF
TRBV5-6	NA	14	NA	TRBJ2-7	TGTGCCAGCAGCTTGCAAGGGAGCTCCTACGAGCAGTACTTC	CASSLQGSSYEQYF
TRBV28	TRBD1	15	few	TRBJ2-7	TGTGCCAGCAGTTTAATCCGGGCAGGGGGCGATCGGCAGTACTTC	CASSLIRAGGDRQYF
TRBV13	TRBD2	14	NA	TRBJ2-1	TGTGCCTCCGGGGGGAGTAGCTCCTACAATGAGCAGTTCTTC	CASGGSSSYNEQFF
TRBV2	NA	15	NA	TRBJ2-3	TGTGCCAGCAATAATTGGGGAGCTAGCACAGATACGCAGTATTTT	CASNNWGASTDTQYF
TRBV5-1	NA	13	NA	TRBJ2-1	TGCGCCAGCAGCCCCGTACCCGACAGGGAGCAGTTCTTC	CASSPVPDREQFF
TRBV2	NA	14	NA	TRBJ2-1	TGTGCCAGTACCTTGCTCGTGGGCGTGGATGAGCAGTTCTTC	CASTLLVGVDEQFF
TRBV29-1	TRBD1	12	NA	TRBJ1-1	TGCAGCGTTTTCGGGACAGGCGCTGAAGCTTTCTTT	CSVFGTGAEAFF
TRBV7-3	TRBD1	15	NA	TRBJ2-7	TGTGCCAGCAGCTTACAGGGACAGGGTCCATACGAGCAGTACTTC	CASSLQGQGPYEQYF
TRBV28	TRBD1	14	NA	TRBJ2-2	TGTGCCAGCGAGACAGGGGGACGGACCGGGGAGCTGTTTTTT	CASETGGRTGELFF
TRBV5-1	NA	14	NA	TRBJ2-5	TGCGCCAGCAGCTTGAGCGGAGTGAAAGAGACCCAGTACTTC	CASSLSGVKETQYF
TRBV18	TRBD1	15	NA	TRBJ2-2	TGTGCCAGCTCCTGGACAGGGGCGGTTGACGGGGAGCTGTTTTTT	CASSWTGAVDGELFF
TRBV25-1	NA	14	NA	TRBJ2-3	TGTGCCAGCAGTGAATATGACTATGGGGATACGCAGTATTTT	CASSEYDYGDTQYF
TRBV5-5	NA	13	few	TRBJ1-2	TGTGCCAGCTTTGAAGGGATGGACTATGGCTACACCTTC	CASFEGMDYGYTF
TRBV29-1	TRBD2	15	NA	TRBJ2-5	TGCAGCGTTAGGAGGGGTAGCGGGAGCGAAGAGACCCAGTACTTC	CSVRRGSGSEETQYF
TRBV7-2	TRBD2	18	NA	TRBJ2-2	TGTGCCAGCAGCAAACTTAGAACTAGCGGGAAAGGCACCGGGGAGCTGTTTTTT	CASSKLRTSGKGTGELFF
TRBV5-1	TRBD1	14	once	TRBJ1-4	TGCGCCATCCCCTCGAGGACAGGTGAAGAAAAACTGTTTTTT	CAIPSRTGEEKLFF
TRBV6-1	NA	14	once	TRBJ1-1	TGTGCCAGCGGCCGTAGAGGGGGGAACACTGAAGCTTTCTTT	CASGRRGGNTEAFF